This T cell receptor beta chain was identified in a study of blood T cell repertoires in COVID-19. Study information: The analysed material was cDNA or gDNA that came from T cells, B-cell-depleted T cells, or PBMCs.

The germline CDR1 and CDR2 sequences are SEHNR and FQNEAQ (reference sequence). Trimming pared 6 bases from V and 2 bases from J, leaving 11 bases between. The CDR3 is made up of 13 amino acids. In the original workflow: Cell counts per sample came from amplifying reference gene primers. The repertoire was sequenced with immunoSEQ multiplex PCR; TCRdb's copy has only in-frame clones and lacks some. V and J calls plus clone size are reproduced from that table; the DNA served to infer D and trimming. This table holds under 45,000 clones, approximately 78% found once. The sample comprised peripheral blood. The sequence was obtained from a man between 60 and 70 years old with acute or convalescent COVID-19. The chain couples TRBV7-9 to TRBJ2-7; D possibly corresponds to TRBD1 (5 bases). CDR3: CASRQDSTYEQYF. DNA of the CDR3: TGTGCCAGCAGACAAGACAGCACCTACGAGCAGTACTTC.